Listed here are 16 T cell receptor beta chains from one sample, sequenced in a study of T cell clonality in common variable immunodeficiency. Clones were read by immunoSEQ multiplex PCR, and TCRdb kept only the in-frame ones, dropping some. The data list about 42,000 clones, none observed once; over 1.1% falls to the top ten. What was sequenced was peripheral blood mononuclear cells. All receptors come from a person aged 18-70 years in good health.

This clone occurred many times. The read ends 3 residues shy of where the CDR3 ends; the end is completed using the germline J gene. This chain connects TRBV20-1 to TRBJ2-6; TRBD1 is a possible D gene (5 bases). Trimming removed 4 bases at V and 1 base at J, with 26 bases between. Germline CDR1 DFQATT, CDR2 SNEGSKA (reference sequence). This CDR3 is 20 amino acids long. The CDR3 spells CSAIARLGQEKRSGANVLTF. The CDR3 bases that were read are TGCAGTGCTATCGCCCGGTTGGGGCAGGAGAAAAGATCTGGGGCCAACGTC.

This clone was counted ten times or more. The read halts 3 residues ahead of the CDR3 end, with the missing end drawn from the germline J gene. This chain joins TRBV5-1 and TRBJ1-2; D gene uncertain. The V end was cut by 3 bases, the J end by 3 bases, with 9 bases between. The CDR3 has 13 amino acids. CDR1 and CDR2 (germline): SGHRS, YFSETQ. CDR3 in amino acids: CASSSPPDYGYTF. The part of the CDR3 DNA that was read is TGCGCCAGCAGCTCCCCCCCTGACTATGGC.

This clone was seen ten or more times. The sequence runs out 3 residues before the end of the CDR3; the remainder is reconstructed from the germline J gene. The genes are TRBV7-2 and TRBJ1-2, with 7 bases matching TRBD1. The CDR3 is 14 amino acids. V was pared by 1 base and J by 4 bases, with 3 bases of the junction left unmatched. Germline-derived CDR1 and CDR2 are SGHTA and FQGNSA. The CDR3: CASSLGQGAYGYTF. The sequenced CDR3 bases are TGTGCCAGCAGCTTAGGACAGGGTGCCTATGGC.

The sequenced part of the CDR3 DNA is TGTGCCAGTAGTATGCGGGACAGTAGGTTGAGCAATCAGCCC. It codes for CASSMRDSRLSNQP. In full, the CDR3 is CASSMRDSRLSNQPQHF. The chain links TRBV19 to TRBJ1-5, with TRBD1 matching over 7 bases. The CDR3 end lies 3 residues beyond the end of the read and is filled in from the germline J gene. The germline gives CDR1 LNHDA, CDR2 SQIVND (reference sequence). V was pared by 3 bases and J by 1 base, with 9 bases of the junction left unmatched. The CDR3 has 17 amino acids.

On this clone itself: The CDR3 goes on 3 residues after the read ends, and that part is filled in from the germline J gene. The chain is built from TRBV7-6 and TRBJ1-5; D is possibly TRBD1 (5 bases). CDR1 and CDR2 from the germline V gene are SGHVS and FNYEAQ. V was shortened by 1 base and J by 3 bases, with 10 bases between the two germline ends. This CDR3 has 15 residues. The CDR3 sequence: CASSLDGGNNQPQHF. CDR3 DNA, as far as it was read: TGTGCCAGCAGCTTAGACGGGGGGAACAATCAGCCC.

With respect to this clone: The CDR3 extends 3 residues past the end of the read, so its final part is completed from the germline J gene. The chain carries TRBV19 and TRBJ1-5, with 7 nucleotides matching TRBD1. There are 15 residues in the CDR3. The V and J ends lost 6 bases and 2 bases, in that order; junction bases with no gene match: 7. Germline V lookup: CDR1 LNHDA, CDR2 SQIVND (reference sequence). The sequenced part of the CDR3 DNA is TGTGCCAGTAGCGACAGGGCTCGACGCAATCAGCCC. Protein: CASSDRARRNQP. The full CDR3 sequence reads CASSDRARRNQPQHF.

This clone was seen at least ten times. Coverage ceases 3 residues before the CDR3 finishes, and the germline J gene fills in the end. The chain combines TRBV5-1 with TRBJ2-7; the match to TRBD1 covers 10 bases. The CDR3 consists of 15 residues. Looked up from germline, CDR1 is SGHRS and CDR2 is YFSETQ. V gave up 1 base and J gave up 4 bases; unmatched junction bases: 5. The part of the CDR3 DNA that was read is TGCGCCAGCAGCTTGAAATGGGACAGGGGTTACGAG. It codes for CASSLKWDRGYE. The full CDR3 reads CASSLKWDRGYEQYF. Filled out from reference TRBV5-1 and TRBJ2-7, the complete variable domain reads KAGVTQTPRYLIKTRGQQVTLSCSPISGHRSVSWYQQTPGQGLQFLFEYFSETQRNKGNFPGRFSGRQFSNSRSEMNVSTLELGDSALYLCASSLKWDRGYEQYFGPGTRLTVT.

Many counts were recorded for this clone. The read is 3 residues too short to cover the CDR3 end, so that end is filled in from the germline J gene. The chain couples TRBV20-1 to TRBJ2-6; TRBD2 aligns across 10 bases. Germline values: CDR1 DFQATT, CDR2 SNEGSKA (reference sequence). This CDR3 spans 16 amino acids. J gave up 4 bases and V 6 bases, and 9 bases lay outside the gene matches. The sequenced CDR3 bases are TGCAGTGCCCCTCTAGCGGGAGCGGAAGGGGCCAACGTC. Translation gives CSAPLAGAEGANV. The full CDR3 protein is CSAPLAGAEGANVLTF.

Many counts were recorded for this clone. The read terminates 3 residues before the CDR3 end, so the remaining end is supplied by the germline J gene. The chain couples TRBV5-8 to TRBJ2-1; TRBD1 matches 9 bases. The CDR3 extends over 14 amino acids. After removal of 4 bases from V and 7 bases from J, the junction contained 6 bases not matched to a gene. CDR1 is SGHTS, CDR2 YDEGEE, per germline. CDR3 amino acids: CASSHRDRVNEQFF. CDR3 bases read: TGTGCCAGCAGCCATCGGGACAGGGTAAATGAG.

This clone was found a few times. The CDR3 loop reads CASSLPRLREQYF. The CDR3 bases that were read are TGTGCCAGCAGCTTACCAAGACTACGCGAG. The V and J genes are TRBV11-2 and TRBJ2-7, with D perhaps TRBD2 (5 bases). The read ends 3 residues shy of where the CDR3 ends; the end is completed using the germline J gene. The CDR3 runs to 13 residues. V lost 2 bases, J lost 6 bases, and 11 bases lay in between. The germline gives CDR1 SGHAT, CDR2 FQNNGV.

This clone was recorded many times. The CDR3 extends 3 residues past the end of the read, so its final part is completed from the germline J gene. The rearrangement links TRBV19 to TRBJ2-1; TRBD2 aligns across 13 bases. Germline V gene data show CDR1 as LNHDA and CDR2 as SQIVND (reference sequence). The CDR3 contains 19 residues. The ends lost 9 bases at V and 3 bases at J; junction bases unmatched: 17. The covered CDR3 bases are TGTGCCAGCGCGCCCCTCGGGACTAGCGGGACTTCACTCTACAATGAG. It specifies CASAPLGTSGTSLYNE. The full CDR3 is CASAPLGTSGTSLYNEQFF.

This clone was seen at least ten times. The CDR3 here is CSATGTGLGNSPLHF. CDR3 DNA, as far as it was read: TGCAGTGCTACCGGGACAGGGCTGGGGAATTCACCC. The V call is TRBV20-1, the J call TRBJ1-6; 9 bases are a match to TRBD1. The missing CDR3 end, 3 residues past where the read stops, is filled in from the germline J gene. From germline, CDR1 is DFQATT and CDR2 SNEGSKA (reference sequence). The V segment lost 4 bases and the J segment 7 bases; nucleotides outside the gene matches: 8. CDR3 length: 15 amino acids.

There are many counts of this clone. Read coverage stops 3 residues before the CDR3 terminus; the germline J gene supplies the remainder. This chain uses TRBV6-2 or TRBV6-3 with TRBJ2-1; 9 bases agree with TRBD1. The CDR3 length is 16 residues. V lost 0 bases, J lost 7 bases, and 7 bases stayed unmatched. Germline CDR1 is MNHEY and CDR2 is SVGEGT. The part of the CDR3 DNA that was read is TGTGCCAGCAGTTACTCAAGGGACAGGGCTCTGAATGAG. Amino acids: CASSYSRDRALNE. The CDR3 as a whole reads CASSYSRDRALNEQFF.

This clone was found many times. Partial CDR3 DNA: TGCAGTGCTCTCGGACTAGCGGGACCAGACAATGAG. It translates to CSALGLAGPDNE. The entire CDR3 reads CSALGLAGPDNEQFF. The V gene is TRBV20-1, the J gene TRBJ2-1, with 12 bases identical to TRBD2. The read ends 3 residues before the CDR3 terminus; that terminus is restored from the germline J gene. Germline V lookup: CDR1 DFQATT, CDR2 SNEGSKA (reference sequence). Trimming took 5 bases from V and 5 from J; bases not matched to a gene: 7. This CDR3 is 15 amino acids long.

This clone was counted ten times or more. The DNA ends 3 residues before the CDR3 does, and the rest of the CDR3 is filled in from the germline J gene. The genes are TRBV20-1 and TRBJ2-5; the D gene is possibly TRBD2 (6 bases). The CDR3 is 16 residues long. V was pared by 4 bases and J by 4 bases, with 22 bases between. Germline V gene data show CDR1 as DFQATT and CDR2 as SNEGSKA (reference sequence). The CDR3 bases that were read are TGCAGTGCTACCCTTGTATCCGGGAGCAGGGCAGAGACC. Translation gives CSATLVSGSRAET. The full CDR3 is CSATLVSGSRAETQYF.

As concerns this clone: Read data end 3 residues before the CDR3 end; the end is taken from the germline J gene. The chain uses TRBV30 and TRBJ2-5; weak D call: TRBD2 (7 bases). The V end lost 5 bases, the J end lost 4 bases, and 23 bases lay between the germline ends. The CDR3 consists of 16 residues. From germline, CDR1 is GTSNPN and CDR2 SVGIG (reference sequence). The CDR3 sequence: CAWARRGGAQGETQYF. The CDR3 bases that were read are TGTGCCTGGGCGAGAAGGGGGGGGGCCCAAGGAGAGACC.